The sequence of this TCR beta chain was determined in a study of early T cells in non-severe SARS-CoV-2 infection. In the library, individual cDNA molecules carried attached unique molecular identifiers. Via MiXCR, TCRdb re-called the 5' RACE reads, giving one row per CDR3 protein. The data hold around 88,000 distinct CDR3 sequences, with approximately 15% observed a single time. This clonotype occurred many times. Its cognate antigen is unknown. Notes on the study in general: Clonotype matching in VDJdb favored anti-spike CD8 responses and did not capture private and CD4 specificities.

CDR1 is DFQATT and CDR2 is SNEGSKA in the germline V gene (reference sequence). V lost 4 bases, J lost 0 bases, and 13 bases stayed unmatched. The CDR3 sequence is 19 residues long. Sequenced sample: whole blood. This clonotype originated in an adult who was a healthcare worker with PCR-confirmed SARS-CoV-2 infection or an uninfected control (not recorded which). The chain links TRBV20-1 to TRBJ2-1, with 12 bases lining up with TRBD1. The CDR3: CSAKLSGTGGQGSYNEQFF. The CDR3 DNA follows: TGCAGTGCTAAACTCTCCGGGACAGGGGGCCAGGGCTCCTACAATGAGCAGTTCTTC.